The 2 T cell receptor beta chains below were found in one sample sequenced in a study of Graves' ophthalmopathy and Graves' hyperthyroidism. The sequenced template was RNA, covering the TCR beta CDR3 region. Investigators did first-round RT-PCR with HTBI primers, then second-round multiplex PCR. TCRdb re-called the multiplex PCR reads with MiXCR, one entry per CDR3 protein. The table has nearly 400,000 distinct CDR3 sequences, around 16% seen once; the top ten hold 1.6%. The material sequenced was peripheral blood. The receptors here all came from a woman younger than 35 with Graves' ophthalmopathy.

This sequence joins TRBV6-2 or TRBV6-3 and TRBJ2-5, with D perhaps being TRBD1 or TRBD2 (5 bases each). Trimming shortened V by 2 bases and J by 2 bases, and 12 bases separated the two germline ends. The germline gives CDR1 MNHEY, CDR2 SVGEGT. The CDR3 is made up of 15 amino acids. CDR3 coding DNA: TGTGCCAGCAGTTACGAGGGCAGGGAACAAGAGACCCAGTACTTC. It yields the protein CASSYEGREQETQYF.

This clonotype was observed many times. The V call is TRBV19, the J call TRBJ1-5; D remains ambiguous. Trimming removed 5 bases at V and 2 bases at J, with 13 bases between. CDR3 size: 15 residues. Germline loops: CDR1 LNHDA, CDR2 SQIVND (reference sequence). CDR3: CASSYDVRGNQPQHF. The CDR3 region has the DNA TGTGCCAGTAGTTATGACGTGAGGGGCAATCAGCCCCAGCATTTT.